What follows are 3 T cell receptor beta chains derived from one specimen sequenced in a study of T cells after yellow fever vaccination. TCRdb reanalysed the 5' RACE reads using MiXCR and keeps one entry per CDR3 protein. The repertoire consists of approximately 600,000 distinct CDR3 sequences, with 9% to 15% occurring once and the leading ten covering approximately 15%. Material: PBMCs, obtained on the day of the yellow fever booster vaccination. The receptors shown here come from a young man who received the YFV17D yellow fever vaccine.

This clonotype was seen a handful of times. V is TRBV7-2 and J is TRBJ1-3, with D unclear. From germline, CDR1 is SGHTA and CDR2 FQGNSA. V lost 2 bases and J lost 2, with 16 bases in between. This CDR3 has 17 residues. The CDR3, as DNA: TGTGCCAGCAGCTTACTTATGGCGGGCCGTACTGGAAACACCATATATTTT. It translates to CASSLLMAGRTGNTIYF.

The rearrangement uses TRBV19 and TRBJ2-4; the D gene is possibly TRBD1 (5 bases). V was cut by 3 bases and J by 1 base, with 10 bases left in between. Germline loops: CDR1 LNHDA, CDR2 SQIVND (reference sequence). This CDR3 spans 15 amino acids. Here the CDR3 reads CASSIRAGAKNIQYF. In DNA form, the CDR3 reads TGTGCCAGTAGTATTCGGGCAGGGGCCAAAAACATTCAGTACTTC.

J is TRBJ2-2 and V is TRBV10-3, with D tentatively TRBD2 (5 bases). This CDR3 has 13 residues. Per germline, CDR1 ENHRY and CDR2 SYGVKD. V was cut by 6 bases and J by 5 bases, with 10 bases left in between. As DNA, the CDR3 is TGTGCCATCAGCCCGAGGGAGACCGGGGAGCTGTTTTTT. Translating gives CAISPRETGELFF.